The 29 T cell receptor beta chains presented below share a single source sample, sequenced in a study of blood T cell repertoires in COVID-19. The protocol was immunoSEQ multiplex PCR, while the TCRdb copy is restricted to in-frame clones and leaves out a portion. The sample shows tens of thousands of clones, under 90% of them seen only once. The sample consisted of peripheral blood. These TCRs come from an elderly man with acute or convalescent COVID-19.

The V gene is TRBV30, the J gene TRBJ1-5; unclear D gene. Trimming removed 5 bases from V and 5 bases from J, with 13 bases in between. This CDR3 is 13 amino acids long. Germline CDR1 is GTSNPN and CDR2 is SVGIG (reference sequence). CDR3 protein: CAWSGGTHQPQHF. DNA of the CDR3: TGTGCCTGGTCCGGCGGCACGCATCAGCCCCAGCATTTT.

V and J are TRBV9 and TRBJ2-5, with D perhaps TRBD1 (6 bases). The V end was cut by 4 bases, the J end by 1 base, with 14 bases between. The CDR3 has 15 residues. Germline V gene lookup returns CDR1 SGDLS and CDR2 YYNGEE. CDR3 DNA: TGTGCCAGCAGCCCCCACGGACAGTTCCAAGAGACCCAGTACTTC. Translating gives CASSPHGQFQETQYF.

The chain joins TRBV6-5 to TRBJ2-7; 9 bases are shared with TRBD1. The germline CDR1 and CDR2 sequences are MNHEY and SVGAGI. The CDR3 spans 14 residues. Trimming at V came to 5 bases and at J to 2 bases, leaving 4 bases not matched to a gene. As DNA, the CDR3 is TGTGCCAGCAGTCCGGGACAGGGAACCTACGAGCAGTACTTC. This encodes CASSPGQGTYEQYF.

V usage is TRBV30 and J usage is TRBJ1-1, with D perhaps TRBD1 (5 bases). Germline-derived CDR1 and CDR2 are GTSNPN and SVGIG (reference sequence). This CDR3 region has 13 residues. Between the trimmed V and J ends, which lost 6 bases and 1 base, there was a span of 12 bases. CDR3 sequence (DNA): TGTGCCTGCCTCAGGGTGACGAACACTGAAGCTTTCTTT. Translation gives CACLRVTNTEAFF.

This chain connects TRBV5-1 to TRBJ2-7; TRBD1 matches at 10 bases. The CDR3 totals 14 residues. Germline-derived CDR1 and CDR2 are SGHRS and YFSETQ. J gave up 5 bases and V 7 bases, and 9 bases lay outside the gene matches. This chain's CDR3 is CASGGTGAFDEQYF. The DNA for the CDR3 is TGCGCCAGCGGAGGGACAGGGGCCTTCGACGAGCAGTACTTC.

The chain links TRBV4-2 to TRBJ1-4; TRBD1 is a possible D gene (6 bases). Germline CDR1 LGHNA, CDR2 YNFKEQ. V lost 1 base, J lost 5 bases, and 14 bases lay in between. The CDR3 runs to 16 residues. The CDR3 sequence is CASSQVAGQLNEKLFF. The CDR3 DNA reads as TGTGCCAGCAGCCAAGTTGCAGGACAGCTCAATGAAAAACTGTTTTTT.

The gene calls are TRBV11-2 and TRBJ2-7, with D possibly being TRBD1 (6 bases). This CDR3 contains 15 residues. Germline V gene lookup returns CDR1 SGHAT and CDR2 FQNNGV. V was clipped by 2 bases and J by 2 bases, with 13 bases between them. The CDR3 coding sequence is TGTGCCAGCAGCTTAATCCAGGACAGCCCCTACGAGCAGTACTTC. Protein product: CASSLIQDSPYEQYF.

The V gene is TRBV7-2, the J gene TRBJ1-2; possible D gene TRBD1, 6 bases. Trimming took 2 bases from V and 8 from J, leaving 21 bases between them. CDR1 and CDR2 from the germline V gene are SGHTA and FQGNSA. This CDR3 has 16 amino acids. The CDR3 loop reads CASSLSYRDGISGYTF. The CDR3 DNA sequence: TGTGCCAGCAGCTTAAGTTACAGGGACGGTATCAGCGGCTACACCTTC.

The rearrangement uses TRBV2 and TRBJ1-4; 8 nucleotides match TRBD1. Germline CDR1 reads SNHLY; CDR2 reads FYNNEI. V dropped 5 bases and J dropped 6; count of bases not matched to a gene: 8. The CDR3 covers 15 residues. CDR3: CASSSRTGWDEKLFF. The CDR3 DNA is TGTGCCAGCAGTTCCCGGACAGGGTGGGATGAAAAACTGTTTTTT.

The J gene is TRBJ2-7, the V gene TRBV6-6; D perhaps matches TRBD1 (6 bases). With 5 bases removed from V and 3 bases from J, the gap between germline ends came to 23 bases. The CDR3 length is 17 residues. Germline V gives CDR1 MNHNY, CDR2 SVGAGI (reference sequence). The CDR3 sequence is CASSGSSTGRGLYEQYF. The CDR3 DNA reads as TGTGCCAGCAGTGGATCTTCGACAGGAAGGGGCCTCTACGAGCAGTACTTC.

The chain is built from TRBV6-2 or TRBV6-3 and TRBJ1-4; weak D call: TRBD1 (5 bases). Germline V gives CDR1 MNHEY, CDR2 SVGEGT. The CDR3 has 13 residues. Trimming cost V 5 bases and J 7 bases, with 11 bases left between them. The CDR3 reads CASSTPQGEKLFF. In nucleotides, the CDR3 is TGTGCCAGCAGTACCCCGCAGGGTGAAAAACTGTTTTTT.

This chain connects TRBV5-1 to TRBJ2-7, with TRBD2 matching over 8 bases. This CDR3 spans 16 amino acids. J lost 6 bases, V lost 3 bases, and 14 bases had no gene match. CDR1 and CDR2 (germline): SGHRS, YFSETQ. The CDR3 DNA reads TGCGCCAGCAGCTATCAACCGGGACTAGGGAGAACCGAGCAGTACTTC. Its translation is CASSYQPGLGRTEQYF.

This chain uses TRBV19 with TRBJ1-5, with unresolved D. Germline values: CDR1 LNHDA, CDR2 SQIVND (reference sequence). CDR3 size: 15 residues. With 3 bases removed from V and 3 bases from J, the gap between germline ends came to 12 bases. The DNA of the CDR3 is TGTGCCAGTAGTATGGTGGCGGTTTTCAATCAGCCCCAGCATTTT. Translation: CASSMVAVFNQPQHF.

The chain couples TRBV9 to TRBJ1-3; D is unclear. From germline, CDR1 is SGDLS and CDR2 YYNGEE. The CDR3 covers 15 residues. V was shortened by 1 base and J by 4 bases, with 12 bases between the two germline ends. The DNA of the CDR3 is TGTGCCAGCAGCGTATCATCGGGGTCCGGAAACACCATATATTTT. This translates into CASSVSSGSGNTIYF.

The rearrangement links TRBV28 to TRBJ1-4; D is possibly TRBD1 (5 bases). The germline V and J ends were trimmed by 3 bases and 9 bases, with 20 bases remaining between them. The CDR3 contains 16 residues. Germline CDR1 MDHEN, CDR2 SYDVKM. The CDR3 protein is CASSFKMGPESKKLFF. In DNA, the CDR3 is TGTGCCAGCAGTTTTAAAATGGGGCCGGAGTCCAAAAAACTGTTTTTT.

The CDR3 DNA reads TGCAGCGCCCTAGGGACTAGCGAAACCTACAATGAGCAGTTCTTC. Translated, it gives CSALGTSETYNEQFF. The chain employs TRBV29-1 and TRBJ2-1; 10 bases map to TRBD2. CDR3 length: 15 residues. The germline V gene has CDR1 SQVTM and CDR2 ANQGSEA. With 7 bases clipped from V and 2 bases from J, the junction kept 8 bases outside the gene matches.

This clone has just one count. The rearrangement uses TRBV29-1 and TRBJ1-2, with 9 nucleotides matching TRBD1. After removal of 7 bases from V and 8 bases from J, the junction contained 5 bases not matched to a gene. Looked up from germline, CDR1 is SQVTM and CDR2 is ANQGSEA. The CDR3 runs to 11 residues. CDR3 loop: CSGGQGNGYTF. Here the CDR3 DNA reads TGCAGCGGCGGACAGGGGAACGGCTACACCTTC.

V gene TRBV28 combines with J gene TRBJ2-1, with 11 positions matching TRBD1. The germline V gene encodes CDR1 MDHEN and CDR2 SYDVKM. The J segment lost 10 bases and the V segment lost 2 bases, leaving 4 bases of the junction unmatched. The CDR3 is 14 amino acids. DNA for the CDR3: TGTGCCAGCAGTTTAATCGGACAGGGGGCGGAGCAGTTCTTC. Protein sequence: CASSLIGQGAEQFF.

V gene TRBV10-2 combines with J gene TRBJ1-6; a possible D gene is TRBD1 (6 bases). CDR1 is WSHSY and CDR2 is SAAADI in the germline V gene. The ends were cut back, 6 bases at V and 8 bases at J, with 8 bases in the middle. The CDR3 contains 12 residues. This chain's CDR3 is CASRNRDSPLHF. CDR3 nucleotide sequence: TGCGCCAGCAGGAACAGGGATTCACCCCTCCACTTT.

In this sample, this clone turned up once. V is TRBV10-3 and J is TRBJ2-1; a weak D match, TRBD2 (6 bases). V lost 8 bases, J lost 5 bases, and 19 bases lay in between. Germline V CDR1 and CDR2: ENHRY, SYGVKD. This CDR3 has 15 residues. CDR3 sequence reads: CAIGKEAGLHNEQFF. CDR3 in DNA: TGTGCCATCGGGAAGGAGGCGGGGCTACACAATGAGCAGTTCTTC.

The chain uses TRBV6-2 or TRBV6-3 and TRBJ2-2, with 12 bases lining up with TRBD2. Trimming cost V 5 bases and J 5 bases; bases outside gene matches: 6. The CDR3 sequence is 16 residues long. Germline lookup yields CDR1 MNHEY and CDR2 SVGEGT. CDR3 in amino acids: CASSPTSGSRTGELFF. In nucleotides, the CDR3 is TGTGCCAGCAGTCCGACTAGCGGGAGTCGAACCGGGGAGCTGTTTTTT.

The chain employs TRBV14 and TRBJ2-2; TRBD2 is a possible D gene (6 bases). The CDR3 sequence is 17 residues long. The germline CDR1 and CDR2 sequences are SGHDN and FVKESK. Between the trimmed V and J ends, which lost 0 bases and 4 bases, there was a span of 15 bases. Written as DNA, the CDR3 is TGTGCCAGCAGCCAAGATTGGGGGAGGATCGGCACCGGGGAGCTGTTTTTT. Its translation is CASSQDWGRIGTGELFF.

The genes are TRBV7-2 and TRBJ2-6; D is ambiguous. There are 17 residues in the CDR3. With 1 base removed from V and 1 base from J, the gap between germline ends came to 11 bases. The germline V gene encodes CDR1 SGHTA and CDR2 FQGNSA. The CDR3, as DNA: TGTGCCAGCAGCTTAGTGGGCAGCTCATCTGGGGCCAACGTCCTGACTTTC. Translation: CASSLVGSSSGANVLTF.

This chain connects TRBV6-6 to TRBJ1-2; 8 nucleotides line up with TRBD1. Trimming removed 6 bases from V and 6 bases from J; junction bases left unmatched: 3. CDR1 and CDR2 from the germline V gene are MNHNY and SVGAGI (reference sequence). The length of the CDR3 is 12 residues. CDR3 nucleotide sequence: TGTGCCAGCAGAGGACAGGGCCATGGCTACACCTTC. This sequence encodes CASRGQGHGYTF.

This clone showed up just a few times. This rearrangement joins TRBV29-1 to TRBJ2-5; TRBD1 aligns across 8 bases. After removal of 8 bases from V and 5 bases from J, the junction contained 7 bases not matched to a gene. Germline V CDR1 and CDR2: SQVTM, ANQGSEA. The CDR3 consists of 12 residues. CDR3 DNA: TGCAGCCTCCGACAGGGGCGGGAGACCCAGTACTTC. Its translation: CSLRQGRETQYF.

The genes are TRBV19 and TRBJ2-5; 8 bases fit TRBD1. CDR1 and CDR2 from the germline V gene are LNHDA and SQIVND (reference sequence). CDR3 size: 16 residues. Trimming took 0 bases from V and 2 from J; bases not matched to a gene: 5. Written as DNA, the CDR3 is TGTGCCAGTAGTATAGATCACGGGACAGGACAAGAGACCCAGTACTTC. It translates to CASSIDHGTGQETQYF.

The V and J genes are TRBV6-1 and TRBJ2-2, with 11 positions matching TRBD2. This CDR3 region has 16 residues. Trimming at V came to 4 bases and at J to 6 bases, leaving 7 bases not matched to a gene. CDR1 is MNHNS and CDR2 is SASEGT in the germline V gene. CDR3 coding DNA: TGTGCCAGCAGTGGAACTAGCGGGAGACCCCCCGGGGAGCTGTTTTTT. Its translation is CASSGTSGRPPGELFF.

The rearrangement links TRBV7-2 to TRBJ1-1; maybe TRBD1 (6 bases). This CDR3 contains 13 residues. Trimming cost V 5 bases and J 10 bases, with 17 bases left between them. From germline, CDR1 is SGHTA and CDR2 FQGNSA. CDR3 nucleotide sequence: TGTGCCAGCAGCCGAGGACAGACTGTGCGAGCTTTCTTT. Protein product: CASSRGQTVRAFF.

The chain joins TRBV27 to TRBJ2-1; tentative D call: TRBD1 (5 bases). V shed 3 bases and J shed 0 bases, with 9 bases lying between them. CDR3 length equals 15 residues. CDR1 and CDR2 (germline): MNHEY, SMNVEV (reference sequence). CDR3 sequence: CASSLYRLSYNEQFF. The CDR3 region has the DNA TGTGCCAGCAGTTTGTACAGGCTCTCCTACAATGAGCAGTTCTTC.